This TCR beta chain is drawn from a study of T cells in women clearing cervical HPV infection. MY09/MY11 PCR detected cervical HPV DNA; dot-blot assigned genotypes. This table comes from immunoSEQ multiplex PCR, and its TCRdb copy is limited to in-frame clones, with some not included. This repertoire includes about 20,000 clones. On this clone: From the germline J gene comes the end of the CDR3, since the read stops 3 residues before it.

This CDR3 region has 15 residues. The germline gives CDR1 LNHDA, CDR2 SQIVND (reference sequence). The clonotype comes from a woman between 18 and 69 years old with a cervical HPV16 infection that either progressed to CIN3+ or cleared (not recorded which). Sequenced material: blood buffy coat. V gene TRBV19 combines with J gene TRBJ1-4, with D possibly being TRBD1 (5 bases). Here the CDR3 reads CASTRTESGANVLFF. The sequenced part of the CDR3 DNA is TGTGCCAGTACCCGGACCGAATCTGGGGCCAACGTA.